The 13 T cell receptor beta chains in this list originate from one sample, sequenced in a study of shared clonotypes between healthy human individuals. The method was immunoSEQ multiplex PCR; TCRdb's version includes in-frame clones alone and lacks a portion of them. The table shows 2,500,000 or so clones, with around 94% occurring only once. The sample consisted of naive CD4+ T cells sorted from blood. The subset is: CD45RA+ positively selected. These receptors all come from a man younger than 35 in good health.

The rearrangement links TRBV19 to TRBJ1-5; D gene ambiguous. The CDR3 is 14 residues long. V lost 5 bases and J lost 1, with 9 bases in between. Germline V gene lookup returns CDR1 LNHDA and CDR2 SQIVND (reference sequence). The CDR3: CASSFSGSNQPQHF. Written as DNA, the CDR3 is TGTGCCAGTAGTTTCAGCGGGAGCAATCAGCCCCAGCATTTT.

V usage is TRBV6-5 and J usage is TRBJ1-4; tentatively, D is TRBD1 (6 bases). The CDR3 runs to 15 residues. With 2 bases removed from V and 8 bases from J, the gap between germline ends came to 15 bases. The V gene's germline CDR1 is MNHEY and CDR2 SVGAGI. The CDR3 protein is CASSYKQGLGEKLFF. The DNA of the CDR3 is TGTGCCAGCAGTTACAAGCAGGGGCTGGGGGAAAAACTGTTTTTT.

This clone turned up a few times. The chain uses TRBV11-2 and TRBJ2-7, with 8 bases matching TRBD1. V shed 2 bases and J 2 bases; nucleotides not matched to a gene: 5. Germline loops: CDR1 SGHAT, CDR2 FQNNGV. This CDR3 is 15 amino acids long. The CDR3: CASSLSDRATYEQYF. The CDR3 coding sequence is TGTGCCAGCAGCTTATCGGACAGGGCCACCTACGAGCAGTACTTC.

The V and J genes are TRBV7-2 and TRBJ2-7; a possible D gene is TRBD2 (6 bases). V was pared by 4 bases and J by 3 bases, with 13 bases between. The CDR3 loop spans 14 amino acids. The germline gives CDR1 SGHTA, CDR2 FQGNSA. Here the CDR3 reads CASSWYGGNYEQYF. CDR3 nucleotides: TGTGCCAGCAGCTGGTATGGCGGGAACTACGAGCAGTACTTC.

The chain joins TRBV6-5 to TRBJ1-5, with 8 bases that match TRBD1. V lost 6 bases to trimming and J lost 3 bases; unmatched junction nucleotides: 7. The CDR3 loop spans 15 amino acids. CDR1 is MNHEY and CDR2 is SVGAGI in the germline V gene. The CDR3 DNA is TGTGCCAGCAGCCCAACAGGGGGTCTCAATCAGCCCCAGCATTTT. Amino acid sequence: CASSPTGGLNQPQHF.

The chain uses TRBV6-5 and TRBJ2-7; D may be TRBD2 (5 bases). There are 14 residues in the CDR3. CDR1 MNHEY and CDR2 SVGAGI come from the germline V gene. V shed 2 bases and J shed 5 bases, with 13 bases lying between them. CDR3 in DNA: TGTGCCAGCAGTTACAGCGGTCTCAAAGACGAGCAGTACTTC. It yields the protein CASSYSGLKDEQYF.

V usage is TRBV10-3 and J usage is TRBJ1-2; 8 nucleotides align to TRBD1. The germline gives CDR1 ENHRY, CDR2 SYGVKD. The CDR3 is 15 amino acids. V lost 7 bases and J lost 9; bases outside the gene matches: 16. CDR3 loop: CAITNDGQGRDSYTF. The CDR3 DNA sequence: TGTGCCATCACCAACGATGGACAGGGTCGCGATAGCTACACCTTC.

The genes are TRBV19 and TRBJ1-1, with 7 bases identical to TRBD1. Germline CDR1 LNHDA, CDR2 SQIVND (reference sequence). V was pared by 5 bases and J by 5 bases, with 11 bases of the junction left unmatched. CDR3 size: 15 residues. The CDR3 protein is CASSPLQGGRTEAFF. The CDR3 region has the DNA TGTGCCAGTAGTCCTCTCCAGGGGGGTCGTACTGAAGCTTTCTTT.

The rearrangement uses TRBV4-1 and TRBJ2-3, with 11 bases identical to TRBD2. Germline V gives CDR1 MGHRA, CDR2 YSYEKL. With V trimmed by 4 bases and J by 3 bases, 3 bases remained unmatched. The CDR3 contains 15 residues. The CDR3 protein is CASSPTSGRTDTQYF. CDR3 nucleotides: TGCGCCAGCAGCCCAACTAGCGGGAGAACAGATACGCAGTATTTT.

This clone occurred once. The J gene is TRBJ2-1, the V gene TRBV5-1; TRBD1 matches 9 bases. The CDR3 has 15 amino acids. Germline assignment: CDR1 SGHRS and CDR2 YFSETQ. The junction had 6 bases not matched to a gene; V was cut back by 4 bases and J by 4 bases. The CDR3 here is CASSTGTGIYNEQFF. The CDR3 nucleotides read TGCGCCAGCAGCACCGGGACAGGGATTTACAATGAGCAGTTCTTC.

This clone appeared a few times. This CDR3 reads CASSWTGQETQYF. CDR3 nucleotide sequence: TGTGCCAGCAGCTGGACTGGCCAAGAGACCCAGTACTTC. The chain uses TRBV7-3 and TRBJ2-5; weak D call: TRBD2 (5 bases). Germline V gene data show CDR1 as SGHTA and CDR2 as FQGTGA. Trimming shortened V by 4 bases and J by 1 base, and 7 bases separated the two germline ends. The CDR3 has 13 residues.

The CDR3 reads CASSAETGFADYEQYF. The CDR3 DNA sequence: TGTGCCAGCAGCGCGGAGACAGGTTTTGCAGACTACGAGCAGTACTTC. The chain links TRBV7-9 to TRBJ2-7; tentatively, D is TRBD1 (6 bases). The CDR3 length is 16 residues. V lost 5 bases, J lost 3 bases, and 20 bases lay in between. Looked up from germline, CDR1 is SEHNR and CDR2 is FQNEAQ (reference sequence).

The chain employs TRBV5-5 and TRBJ1-5; D gene ambiguous. Germline CDR1 and CDR2: SGHKS and YYEKEE (reference sequence). CDR3 length: 15 amino acids. V shed 4 bases and J shed 4 bases, with 15 bases lying between them. In nucleotides, the CDR3 is TGTGCCAGCAGCCGCGGCCCCGTAGCGAATCAGCCCCAGCATTTT. Translation gives CASSRGPVANQPQHF.